A single T cell receptor beta chain is shown here with its context. Which antigen it targets is not known. The sample holds no much larger clone one base away, and base qualities are not on file. Genomic DNA was isolated from the sorted cells so that the TCRbeta CDR3 region could be sequenced. The immunoSEQ Assay was used for sequencing of TCRbeta CDR3 regions. TCRdb retrieved this table from immuneACCESS and kept in-frame rearrangements only. Not all clones are present; in checked studies, unresolved V genes account for under half, and no reason is known for the remainder. Here the sample has approximately 17,000 clones; about two thirds occur a single time. The biggest ten clones account for about 16% of the sample. Taken from the germline V gene (reference sequence), the CDR1 and CDR2 loops are GTSNPN and SVGIG. Relative to germline, V is 0 bases shorter and J is 2 bases shorter, with 10 bases between their ends. From its cysteine to its phenylalanine, the CDR3 spans 14 amino acids. Only the CDR3 portion is preserved as DNA: 42 bases, with reading frame beginning at the first base.

The data originate from a study of OX40 agonist ivuxolimab in advanced cancers. Looking at the study overall: Ivuxolimab was an agonistic, fully human IgG2 monoclonal antibody directed against OX40 (CD134), a costimulatory receptor. Intravenous ivuxolimab was administered to patients every 2 weeks at six dose levels: 0.01, 0.1, 0.3, 1.5, 3 and 10 mg/kg. Patients were allowed to have had prior anti-PD-1, anti-PD-L1 or anti-CTLA-4 therapy, and 40% of the dose-escalation patients had been treated with checkpoint inhibitors. Peripheral TCRbeta sequencing aimed to test whether ivuxolimab altered TCR sequence diversity and caused clonal T-cell expansion. The dose-escalation cohort was approximately 83% male with a mean age of 60 years, ranging from about 23 to 85. The paper reports the monotherapy dose-escalation portion (N of about 54 patients) of the phase I ivuxolimab trial. Partial responses occurred in three dose-escalation patients, of whom one had hepatocellular carcinoma and two had cutaneous melanoma. Of the approximately 50 dose-escalation patients, hepatocellular carcinoma was present in approximately 20, melanoma in around 15, renal cell carcinoma in 9 and head and neck cancer in 9. Here is what the overall study found, with its caveats: The antigen specificity of the peripheral T cells that underwent clonal expansion was not determined. At doses of 0.1 to 3.0 mg/kg, clonal expansion of both CD4+ and CD8+ blood T cells was observed from baseline to week 6. On average, CD8+ T cells showed more expanded clones than CD4+ T cells after ivuxolimab. Partial responders in the 0.1-3.0 mg/kg groups had among the lowest normalized peripheral clonal expansion, especially among CD8+ T cells. Low levels of normalized T-cell clonal expansion were also seen in some patients who did not respond.

The trial excluded patients who had a history of autoimmune disease or who were on systemic immunosuppression. Peripheral blood for TCR sequencing was collected from all dose cohorts at baseline, on cycle 4 day 1, and on cycle 7 day 1. Samples were obtained from an open-label, multicenter, first-in-human phase I dose-escalation trial of ivuxolimab. The trial enrolled adults with locally advanced or metastatic head and neck squamous cell, hepatocellular, melanoma or renal cell carcinoma. Before TCR sequencing, CD4+ T cells and CD8+ T cells from peripheral blood were sorted into separate populations.

Sequenced here: CD4+ or CD8+ T cells sorted from blood, sampled in a trial of the OX40 agonist ivuxolimab. The V gene is TRBV30 and the J gene is TRBJ1-2; the D gene cannot be resolved reliably. The receptor was derived from an adult with an advanced solid tumor such as melanoma, head and neck, liver or kidney cancer. CDR3 reads: CAWSVETVNYGYTF. The DNA sequence is as follows: TGTGCCTGGAGTGTAGAGACGGTGAACTATGGCTACACCTTC.